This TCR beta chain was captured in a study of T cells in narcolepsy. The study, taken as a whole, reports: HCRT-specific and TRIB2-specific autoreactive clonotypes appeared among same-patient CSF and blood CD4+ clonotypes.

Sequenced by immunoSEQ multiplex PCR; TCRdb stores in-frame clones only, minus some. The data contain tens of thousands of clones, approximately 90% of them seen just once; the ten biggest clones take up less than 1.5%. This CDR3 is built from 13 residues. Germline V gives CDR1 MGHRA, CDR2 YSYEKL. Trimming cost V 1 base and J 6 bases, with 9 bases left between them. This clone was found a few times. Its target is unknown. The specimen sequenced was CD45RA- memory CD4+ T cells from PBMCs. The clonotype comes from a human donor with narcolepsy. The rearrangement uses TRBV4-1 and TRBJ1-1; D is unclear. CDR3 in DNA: TGCGCCAGCAGCCAAGCATGGCTTCCTGAAGCTTTCTTT. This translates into CASSQAWLPEAFF.